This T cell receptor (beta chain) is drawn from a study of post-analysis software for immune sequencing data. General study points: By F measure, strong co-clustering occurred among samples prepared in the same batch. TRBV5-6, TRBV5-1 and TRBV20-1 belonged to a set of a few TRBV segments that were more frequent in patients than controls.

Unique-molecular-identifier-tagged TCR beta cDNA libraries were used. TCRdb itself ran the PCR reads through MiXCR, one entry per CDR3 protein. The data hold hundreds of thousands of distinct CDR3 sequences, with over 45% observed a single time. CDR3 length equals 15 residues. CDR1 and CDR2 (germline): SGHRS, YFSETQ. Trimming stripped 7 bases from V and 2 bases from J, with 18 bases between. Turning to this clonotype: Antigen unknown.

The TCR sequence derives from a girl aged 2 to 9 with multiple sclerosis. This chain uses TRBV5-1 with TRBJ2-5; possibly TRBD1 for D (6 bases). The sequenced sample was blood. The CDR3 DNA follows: TGCGCCAGCGCAACAGGGCAAGGTGCACAAGAGACCCAGTACTTC. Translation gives CASATGQGAQETQYF.